Following are 26 T cell receptor beta chains from one sample sequenced in a study of T cell responses to AZD1222 COVID-19 vaccine. Generated by immunoSEQ multiplex PCR, the TCRdb table keeps only in-frame clones and is missing some. The sample records roughly 270,000 clones, 90% to 95% being singletons. The sequencing here drew on peripheral blood, taken 28 days after the second AZD1222 dose. The receptor source for this set is an adult who received the AZD1222 COVID-19 vaccine.

The V gene is TRBV5-1, the J gene TRBJ2-1; TRBD1 matches 8 bases. The CDR3 has 14 residues. J was trimmed by 8 bases and V by 1 base; bases with no gene match: 5. From germline, CDR1 is SGHRS and CDR2 YFSETQ. The CDR3 DNA is TGCGCCAGCAGCTTGATTTCAGGGGGCGATGAGCAGTTCTTC. It translates to CASSLISGGDEQFF.

The genes are TRBV5-8 and TRBJ1-6, with D unresolved. The CDR3 sequence is 16 residues long. V gave up 2 bases and J gave up 7 bases, with 16 bases separating them. Germline loops: CDR1 SGHTS, CDR2 YDEGEE. The DNA of the CDR3 is TGTGCCAGCAGCTTATCCGGGTCCCGAGGGAATTCACCCCTCCACTTT. It encodes CASSLSGSRGNSPLHF. The whole variable domain, filled in from reference TRBV5-8 and TRBJ1-6, reads EAGVTQSPTHLIKTRGQQATLRCSPISGHTSVYWYQQALGLGLQFLLWYDEGEERNRGNFPPRFSGRQFPNYSSELNVNALELEDSALYLCASSLSGSRGNSPLHFGNGTRLTVT.

This clone was picked up one time. The chain couples TRBV9 to TRBJ2-7, with D tentatively TRBD1 (5 bases). This CDR3 has 14 residues. CDR1 is SGDLS, CDR2 YYNGEE, per germline. V gave up 4 bases and J gave up 4 bases, with 15 bases separating them. The DNA of the CDR3 is TGTGCCAGCAGCCCACAGGCTGGGTTTTACGAGCAGTACTTC. Translating gives CASSPQAGFYEQYF.

The CDR3 here is CASSWTGGGQPQHF. As DNA, the CDR3 is TGTGCCAGCAGTTGGACAGGGGGGGGTCAGCCCCAGCATTTT. The genes are TRBV6-5 and TRBJ1-5; 10 bases map to TRBD1. This CDR3 spans 14 amino acids. Germline loops: CDR1 MNHEY, CDR2 SVGAGI. The V gene end was trimmed by 4 bases and the J gene end by 6 bases; junction bases not matched to a gene: 3.

The chain combines TRBV21-1 with TRBJ2-7; the table assigns TRBD1, which was not confirmed against the DNA. TRBV21-1 is recorded as a pseudogene. The CDR3 spans 17 residues. DNA for the CDR3: TGTGCCAGCAGCAAAAGGAGGGACAGGGGGTCCTCCTACGAGCAGTACTTC. Translation gives CASSKRRDRGSSYEQYF.

Note on this clone: Other DNA sequences in the sample encode the same CDR3. CDR3 sequence (DNA): TGTGCCAGCAGCCAAGAACCCAATTCACCCCTCCACTTT. Protein sequence: CASSQEPNSPLHF. The chain links TRBV3-1 (or the pseudogene TRBV3-2) to TRBJ1-6, with D unclear. CDR3 size: 13 residues. The ends were cut back, 0 bases at V and 7 bases at J, with 4 bases in the middle. Germline values: CDR1 LGHDT, CDR2 YNNKEL (reference sequence).

The V gene is TRBV28, the J gene TRBJ1-2; no clear D gene. Germline CDR1 MDHEN, CDR2 SYDVKM. The CDR3 runs to 14 residues. Trimming left V 8 bases short and J 0 bases short, with 13 bases between. Here the CDR3 reads CASREWGANYGYTF. In DNA form, the CDR3 reads TGTGCCAGCCGAGAGTGGGGAGCTAACTATGGCTACACCTTC.

DNA for the CDR3: TGTGCCAGCATAGCCCTCCGGGGGGACACCGGGGAGCTGTTTTTT. Translated, it gives CASIALRGDTGELFF. V is TRBV28 and J is TRBJ2-2; 7 bases match TRBD2. Trimming cost V 7 bases and J 3 bases; bases outside gene matches: 8. The length of the CDR3 is 15 residues. Germline V lookup: CDR1 MDHEN, CDR2 SYDVKM.

The chain recombines TRBV4-2 with TRBJ2-7; 7 bases agree with TRBD2. The CDR3 is 17 residues long. The germline CDR1 and CDR2 sequences are LGHNA and YNFKEQ. V dropped 1 base and J dropped 1; count of bases not matched to a gene: 10. CDR3 DNA: TGTGCCAGCAGCCAAGGGGGAGGCGGGAGAGGTTCCTACGAGCAGTACTTC. Translated: CASSQGGGGRGSYEQYF.

This clone was seen a single time. The chain couples TRBV27 to TRBJ1-1, with D unresolved. The CDR3 sequence is 14 residues long. Deletions cut 2 bases from V and 1 base from J, with 8 bases between. Germline lookup yields CDR1 MNHEY and CDR2 SMNVEV (reference sequence). The DNA of the CDR3 is TGTGCCAGCAGTTTACGATACGAGAACACTGAAGCTTTCTTT. This sequence encodes CASSLRYENTEAFF.

The CDR3 loop is CASSEVGGRNTEAFF. CDR3 nucleotide sequence: TGCGCCAGCAGTGAAGTTGGGGGGCGGAACACTGAAGCTTTCTTT. The chain employs TRBV10-2 and TRBJ1-1; D is perhaps TRBD1 (6 bases). Germline V lookup: CDR1 WSHSY, CDR2 SAAADI. The CDR3 has 15 amino acids. The V gene lost 3 bases and the J gene lost 1 base, with 12 bases spanning the gap.

J is TRBJ2-7 and V is TRBV28, with D tentatively TRBD2 (5 bases). Deletions cut 4 bases from V and 2 bases from J, with 9 bases between. From germline, CDR1 is MDHEN and CDR2 SYDVKM. This CDR3 has 13 residues. CDR3: CASSWGVPYEQYF. CDR3 DNA sequence: TGTGCCAGCAGTTGGGGAGTCCCCTACGAGCAGTACTTC.

This clone appeared once. The V call is TRBV5-4, the J call TRBJ2-7, with a tentative D call TRBD2 (7 bases). Germline V CDR1 and CDR2: SGHNT, YYREEE (reference sequence). Trimming shortened V by 4 bases and J by 7 bases, and 18 bases separated the two germline ends. The CDR3 spans 14 residues. The CDR3 here is CASSRPGGQQEQYF. The CDR3 bases are TGTGCCAGCAGCCGTCCGGGGGGCCAGCAGGAGCAGTACTTC.

The genes are TRBV5-1 and TRBJ2-2; 9 nucleotides agree with TRBD1. With V trimmed by 5 bases and J by 6 bases, 8 bases remained unmatched. Looked up from germline, CDR1 is SGHRS and CDR2 is YFSETQ. The CDR3 length is 15 residues. The CDR3 loop reads CASRPRTGDAGELFF. CDR3 DNA sequence: TGCGCCAGCAGGCCTAGGACAGGGGACGCCGGGGAGCTGTTTTTT. The full variable domain, completed using reference TRBV5-1 and TRBJ2-2, is KAGVTQTPRYLIKTRGQQVTLSCSPISGHRSVSWYQQTPGQGLQFLFEYFSETQRNKGNFPGRFSGRQFSNSRSEMNVSTLELGDSALYLCASRPRTGDAGELFFGEGSRLTVL.

V gene TRBV28 combines with J gene TRBJ2-7; D possibly corresponds to TRBD2 (5 bases). The CDR3 sequence is 12 residues long. From germline, CDR1 is MDHEN and CDR2 SYDVKM. Deletions cut 10 bases from V and 4 bases from J, with 14 bases between. CDR3: CATEEVGYEQYF. DNA for the CDR3: TGTGCCACGGAGGAAGTAGGGTACGAGCAGTACTTC.

This chain links TRBV2 with TRBJ2-2, with TRBD2 as a possible D gene (7 bases). Trimming removed 7 bases from V and 2 bases from J, with 17 bases in between. Germline CDR1 is SNHLY and CDR2 is FYNNEI. The CDR3 is 16 residues long. The CDR3 bases are TGTGCCAGCAACCTGGCGGGGGCGCGTAACACCGGGGAGCTGTTTTTT. Protein product: CASNLAGARNTGELFF.

The rearrangement joins TRBV28 to TRBJ2-7; D might be TRBD1 (5 bases). The V end lost 5 bases, the J end lost 6 bases, and 17 bases lay between the germline ends. Germline V gene data show CDR1 as MDHEN and CDR2 as SYDVKM. CDR3 length: 14 amino acids. CDR3 bases: TGTGCCAGCAGTCTTCCGACAGCTGCCCTCGAGCAGTACTTC. As protein: CASSLPTAALEQYF.

This clone was counted a single time. This sample includes further DNA sequences coding for the same CDR3. The chain joins TRBV18 to TRBJ1-5; weak D call: TRBD1 (5 bases). CDR3 size: 13 residues. V was cut by 6 bases and J by 7 bases, with 13 bases left in between. CDR1 KGHSH and CDR2 LQKENI come from the germline V gene. CDR3 residues: CASSPGGDQPQHF. The CDR3 nucleotides read TGTGCCAGCTCGCCCGGTGGGGACCAGCCCCAGCATTTT.

The CDR3 sequence is CASSPNGRALTDTQYF. In DNA, the CDR3 is TGTGCCAGCAGTCCAAACGGGCGGGCACTCACAGATACGCAGTATTTT. V is TRBV27 and J is TRBJ2-3; D is perhaps TRBD2 (5 bases). The germline CDR1 and CDR2 sequences are MNHEY and SMNVEV (reference sequence). Trimming removed 5 bases from V and 2 bases from J, with 17 bases in between. This CDR3 spans 16 amino acids.

This sequence joins TRBV6-2 or TRBV6-3 and TRBJ2-3; TRBD2 is a possible D gene (5 bases). From germline, CDR1 is MNHEY and CDR2 SVGEGT. The V end was cut by 6 bases, the J end by 1 base, with 17 bases between. This CDR3 has 16 amino acids. The CDR3 loop is CASSPGPGGGTDTQYF. In DNA form, the CDR3 reads TGTGCCAGCAGCCCTGGACCAGGAGGCGGCACAGATACGCAGTATTTT.

This chain links TRBV10-2 with TRBJ2-7, with 7 positions matching TRBD1. The CDR3 spans 13 residues. V shed 4 bases, J shed 3 bases, and the junction held 3 bases outside the gene matches. The germline V gene encodes CDR1 WSHSY and CDR2 SAAADI. CDR3 residues: CASSGQGVYEQYF. The DNA of the CDR3 is TGCGCCAGCAGTGGACAGGGTGTCTACGAGCAGTACTTC.

The chain links TRBV5-1 to TRBJ1-5; 8 nucleotides align to TRBD1. Germline trimming cut 4 bases from V and 6 bases from J; bases unmatched to any gene: 6. This CDR3 contains 14 residues. CDR1 SGHRS and CDR2 YFSETQ come from the germline V gene. CDR3 amino acids: CASSPDRAGQPQHF. CDR3 DNA: TGCGCCAGCAGCCCGGACAGGGCTGGTCAGCCCCAGCATTTT.

The chain employs TRBV7-2 and TRBJ2-1; 7 nucleotides align to TRBD1. The CDR3 sequence is 15 residues long. The J segment lost 6 bases and the V segment lost 4 bases, leaving 9 bases of the junction unmatched. CDR1 is SGHTA, CDR2 FQGNSA, per germline. Here the CDR3 DNA reads TGTGCCAGCAGCTCTGGACAGGCTCCTGGCAATGAGCAGTTCTTC. Translating it yields CASSSGQAPGNEQFF.

Concerning this clone: The limits of the CDR3 on the DNA are not certain, so only TCRdb's listed CDR3 is given. The CDR3 protein is CASSDFRGADTEAFF. This chain uses TRBV25-1 with TRBJ1-1. The germline gives CDR1 MGHDK, CDR2 SYGVNS. Inclusive of both ends, the CDR3 amounts to 15 amino acids.

The CDR3 region has the DNA TGTGCCAGCAGCTCGACAGGGGACACTGAAGCTTTCTTT. Translated, it gives CASSSTGDTEAFF. The rearrangement uses TRBV11-2 and TRBJ1-1; 8 nucleotides agree with TRBD1. The CDR3 totals 13 residues. The germline gives CDR1 SGHAT, CDR2 FQNNGV. Trimming removed 4 bases from V and 3 bases from J; junction bases left unmatched: 1.

Notes on this clone: Germline and junction disagree at one end, which may indicate a read error. The CDR3 sequence is CSAYGGGLYF. For the CDR3, the DNA is TGCAGTGCATACGGGGGTGGGCTCTACTTC. V and J are TRBV20-1 and TRBJ1-2; the D gene is possibly TRBD1 (5 bases). This CDR3 region has 10 residues. Germline V lookup: CDR1 DFQATT, CDR2 SNEGSKA (reference sequence).